A single TCR beta chain is shown here with its context. The source of the sample is a study of CD8 T cells in Susac syndrome. The study sequenced TCR beta in blood CD8+ and CD4+ T cells. It was with random hexamers that roughly 0.5 to 1 ug RNA was reverse transcribed. TCRdb re-called the immunoSEQ multiplex PCR reads through MiXCR, storing one row per CDR3 protein. Here the sample spans 100,000 to 150,000 distinct CDR3 sequences, around 94% being singletons. This clonotype was sampled from a human donor in good health. The sample consisted of CD4+ T cells from PBMCs.

The CDR3 region is CASSPRPSGREETQYF. The CDR3 DNA reads as TGTGCCAGCAGCCCGAGGCCTAGCGGGAGGGAGGAGACCCAGTACTTC. The chain couples TRBV7-2 to TRBJ2-5; 12 bases line up with TRBD2. With V trimmed by 5 bases and J by 5 bases, 9 bases remained unmatched. Germline CDR1 reads SGHTA; CDR2 reads FQGNSA. The CDR3 is 16 amino acids.